The rows below give T cell receptor beta chains drawn from one sample of a study of blood T cell repertoires in COVID-19. The protocol was immunoSEQ multiplex PCR, while the TCRdb copy is restricted to in-frame clones and leaves out a portion. This table holds fewer than 350,000 clones, around 86% found once. The sample consisted of peripheral blood. The origin of the receptors is a woman between 25 and 40 years old who had recovered from COVID-19. The conserved cysteine and the conserved F or W are not part of the CDR3 here.

CDR3,J,V
ASSTDTIRYQQPQH,TRBJ1-5,TRBV6-2/TRBV6-3
ASSRSSPGADSVSPLH,TRBJ1-6,TRBV6-6
ASSIRSGDQPQH,TRBJ1-5,TRBV19
ASRVGGSTDTQY,TRBJ2-3,TRBV3-1/TRBV3-2
ASSQGQGREPQH,TRBJ1-5,TRBV3-1/TRBV3-2
ASSVGAGDTYEQY,TRBJ2-7,TRBV9
ASSSILAWELF,TRBJ2-2,TRBV7-2
ASSGGGAGISSYNEQF,TRBJ2-1,TRBV7-9
ASSDRDAGELF,TRBJ2-2,TRBV7-9
ASSQVGTRREQY,TRBJ2-7,TRBV4-1
ASSQWTGVNTGELF,TRBJ2-2,TRBV5-4
ATSLRAYGDNEQF,TRBJ2-1,TRBV15
ASSRSLEAGELF,TRBJ2-2,TRBV7-9
ASSFRGGAQETQY,TRBJ2-5,TRBV11-1
ASSEWTSGSRQETQY,TRBJ2-5,TRBV2
ASSLQGNQPQH,TRBJ1-5,TRBV6-5
ASSWGDSAAQNTEAF,TRBJ1-1,TRBV7-6
ASSNSRGGTDTQY,TRBJ2-3,TRBV2
SVLAGVPGNEQF,TRBJ2-1,TRBV29-1
ASSLLRTGPYRQY,TRBJ2-7,TRBV5-5
ARWGDRVTDTQY,TRBJ2-3,TRBV2
ASSHRGQGEETQY,TRBJ2-5,TRBV4-1
ATSRSGEGVSPLH,TRBJ1-6,TRBV15
ASGLVGTSRGMVDGYT,TRBJ1-2,TRBV12-5
ASTGGVQPQH,TRBJ1-5,TRBV12-3/TRBV12-4
ASSIDTKETQY,TRBJ2-5,TRBV2
ASNPGTVNSPLH,TRBJ1-6,TRBV28
ASSEGQGQPQH,TRBJ1-5,TRBV2
ATFAGPSYEQY,TRBJ2-7,TRBV28
ASSSSAGQLFSYEQY,TRBJ2-7,TRBV7-2
ASTTGDTEAF,TRBJ1-1,TRBV6-5
ASSGTANYGYT,TRBJ1-2,TRBV7-9
ASSLRGSGNTIY,TRBJ1-3,TRBV6-5
ASSLWSDTYGYT,TRBJ1-2,TRBV5-6
ASSRGLVFLRADTQY,TRBJ2-3,TRBV19
ASRGLSNTGELF,TRBJ2-2,TRBV5-4
ASSIRGTSGRSDTQY,TRBJ2-3,TRBV19
ASSVGEGGAYEQY,TRBJ2-7,TRBV9
ASSLIGSSGNTIY,TRBJ1-3,TRBV28
ASSFRGSGNQAYNEQF,TRBJ2-1,TRBV7-2
ASGDRVYGYT,TRBJ1-2,TRBV5-1
ASSLGSPDTQY,TRBJ2-3,TRBV6-2/TRBV6-3
ASSAASGRASGSYNEQF,TRBJ2-1,TRBV7-9
ASSLVSPLTEAF,TRBJ1-1,TRBV28
ASSLDPGLGNRLDTQY,TRBJ2-3,TRBV7-2
ASSIQREGRGTGELF,TRBJ2-2,TRBV19
AWKPNQEETQY,TRBJ2-5,TRBV30
ASSAYNEQF,TRBJ2-1,TRBV11-2
ASSPRLTTTNEKLF,TRBJ1-4,TRBV28
ASSSVEGANWQPQH,TRBJ1-5,TRBV28